This TCR beta chain was observed in a study of cytomegalovirus exposure and HLA in healthy donors. This clone was picked up a small number of times. Data came from immunoSEQ multiplex PCR; TCRdb stores just in-frame clones and leaves some out. The sample shows some 110,000 clones, 70% to 90% of them seen only once. The CDR3 totals 14 residues. V was pared by 8 bases and J by 0 bases, with 6 bases of the junction left unmatched. Looked up from germline, CDR1 is LGHNA and CDR2 is YNFKEQ. The TCR originated in a woman between 18 and 30 years old in good health and CMV-seropositive. The V and J genes are TRBV4-2 and TRBJ2-7, with 8 bases aligning to TRBD1. Sequencing was performed on PBMCs. CDR3 sequence: CASATGESSYEQYF. The CDR3 coding sequence is TGTGCCAGCGCGACAGGGGAATCCTCCTACGAGCAGTACTTC.